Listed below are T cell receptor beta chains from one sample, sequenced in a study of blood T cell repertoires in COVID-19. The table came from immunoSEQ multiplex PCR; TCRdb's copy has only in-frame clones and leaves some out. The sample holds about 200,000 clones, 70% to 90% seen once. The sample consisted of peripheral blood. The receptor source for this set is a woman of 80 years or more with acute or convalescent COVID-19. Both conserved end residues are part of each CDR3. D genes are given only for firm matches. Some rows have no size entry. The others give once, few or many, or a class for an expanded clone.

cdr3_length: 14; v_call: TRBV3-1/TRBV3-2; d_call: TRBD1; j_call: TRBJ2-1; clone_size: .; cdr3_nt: TGTGCCAGCAGCCTCCTGGACAGGGAAAATGGGCAGTTCTTC; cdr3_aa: CASSLLDRENGQFF
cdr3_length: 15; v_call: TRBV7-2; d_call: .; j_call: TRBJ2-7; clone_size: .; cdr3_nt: TGTGCCAGCAGCTGGGCGGGACTTTCCTCCTACGAGCAGTACTTC; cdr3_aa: CASSWAGLSSYEQYF
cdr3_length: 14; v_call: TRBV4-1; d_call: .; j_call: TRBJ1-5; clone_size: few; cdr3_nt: TGCGCCAGCAGCCAAGAGGGCAGTTATCAGCCCCAGCATTTT; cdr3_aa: CASSQEGSYQPQHF
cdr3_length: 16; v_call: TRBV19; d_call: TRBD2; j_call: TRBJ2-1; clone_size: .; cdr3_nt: TGTGCCAGTAGTAGCGGACTAGCGGGAGGTCGCGATGAGCAGTTCTTC; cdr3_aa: CASSSGLAGGRDEQFF
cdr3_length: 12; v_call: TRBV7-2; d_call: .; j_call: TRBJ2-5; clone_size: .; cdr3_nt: TGTGCCAGCAGCCGACAACAAGAGACCCAGTACTTC; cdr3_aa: CASSRQQETQYF
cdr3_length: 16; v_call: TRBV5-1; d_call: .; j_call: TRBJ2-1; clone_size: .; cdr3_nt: TGCGCCAGCAGCTTGGCTAGCCTTAGCTCCTACAATGAGCAGTTCTTC; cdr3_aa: CASSLASLSSYNEQFF
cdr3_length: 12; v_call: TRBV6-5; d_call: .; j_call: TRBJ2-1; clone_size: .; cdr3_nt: TGTGCCAGCAGTTCCAGGCCCAATGAGCAGTTCTTC; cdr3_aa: CASSSRPNEQFF
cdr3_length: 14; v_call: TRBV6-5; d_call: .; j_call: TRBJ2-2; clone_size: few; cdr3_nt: TGTGCCTGTGGTCGGGGTTTGAGAACCGGGGAGCTGTTTTTT; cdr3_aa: CACGRGLRTGELFF
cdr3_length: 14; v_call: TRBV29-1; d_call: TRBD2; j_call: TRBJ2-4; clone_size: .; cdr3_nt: TGCAGCGGTACCCCTAGCGGGAGGGGGGACATTCAGTACTTC; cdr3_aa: CSGTPSGRGDIQYF
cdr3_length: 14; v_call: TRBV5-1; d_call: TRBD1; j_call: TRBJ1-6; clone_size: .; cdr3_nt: TGCGCCAGCAGTTCTGGGACAGCAAATTCACCCCTCCACTTT; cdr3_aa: CASSSGTANSPLHF
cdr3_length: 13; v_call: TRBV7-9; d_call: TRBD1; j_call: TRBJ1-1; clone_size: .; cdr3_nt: TGTGCCAGCAGCATCCGGGACAGGGATGAAGCTTTCTTT; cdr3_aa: CASSIRDRDEAFF
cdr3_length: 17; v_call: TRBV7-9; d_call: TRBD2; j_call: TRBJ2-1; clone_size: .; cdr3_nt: TGTGCCAGCAGCCCTAGCGGGAGAGGCGGCTCCTACAATGAGCAGTTCTTC; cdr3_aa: CASSPSGRGGSYNEQFF
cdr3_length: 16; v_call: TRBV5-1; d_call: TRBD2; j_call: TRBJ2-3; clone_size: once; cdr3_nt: TGCGCCAGCAGCTTGGACCCTAGCGGGAGAGGAGATACGCAGTATTTT; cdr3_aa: CASSLDPSGRGDTQYF
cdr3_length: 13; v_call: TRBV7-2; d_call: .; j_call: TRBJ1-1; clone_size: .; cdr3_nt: TGTGCCAGCAGCTTGACAGTTCGCACTGAAGCTTTCTTT; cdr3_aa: CASSLTVRTEAFF
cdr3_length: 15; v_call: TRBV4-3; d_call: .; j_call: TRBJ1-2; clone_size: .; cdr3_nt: TGCGCCAGCAGCCCTAGGGACTCCATAAACTATGGCTACACCTTC; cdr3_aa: CASSPRDSINYGYTF
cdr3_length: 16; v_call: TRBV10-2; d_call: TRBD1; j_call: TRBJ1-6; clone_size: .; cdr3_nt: TGCGCCAGCAGTGTTGGGACAGGGGGCGGGGGATCACCCCTCCACTTT; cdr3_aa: CASSVGTGGGGSPLHF
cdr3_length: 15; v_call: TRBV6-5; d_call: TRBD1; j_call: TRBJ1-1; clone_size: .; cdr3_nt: TGTGCCAGCAGCATTAGGACAGGGAGAGGGACTGAAGCTTTCTTT; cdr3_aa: CASSIRTGRGTEAFF
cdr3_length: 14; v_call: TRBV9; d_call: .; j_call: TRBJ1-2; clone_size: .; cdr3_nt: TGTGCCAGCAGCTACGGACAATCCAACTATGGCTACACCTTC; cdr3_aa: CASSYGQSNYGYTF
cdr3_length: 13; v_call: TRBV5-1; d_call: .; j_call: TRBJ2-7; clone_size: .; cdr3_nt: TGCGCCAGCAGCTATATCAGGGGCTACGAGCAGTACTTC; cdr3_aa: CASSYIRGYEQYF
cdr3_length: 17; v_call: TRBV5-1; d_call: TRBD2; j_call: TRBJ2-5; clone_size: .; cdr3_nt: TGCGCCAGCAGCTTGGGAGTTAGCGGGAGGGCGGAAGAGACCCAGTACTTC; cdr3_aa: CASSLGVSGRAEETQYF
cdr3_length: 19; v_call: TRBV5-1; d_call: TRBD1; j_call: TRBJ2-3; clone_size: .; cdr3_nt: TGCGCCAGCAGCCCCCACTCCACGTCCGGGACAGGGAGGACAGATACGCAGTATTTT; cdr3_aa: CASSPHSTSGTGRTDTQYF
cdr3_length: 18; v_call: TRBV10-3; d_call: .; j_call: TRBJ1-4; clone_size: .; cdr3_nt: TGTGCCATCAGTGAGTCGATTAGCAAGAGATCAACTAATGAAAAACTGTTTTTT; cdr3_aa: CAISESISKRSTNEKLFF
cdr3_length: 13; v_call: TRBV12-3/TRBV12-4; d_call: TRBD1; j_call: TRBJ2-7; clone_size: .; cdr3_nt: TGTGCCAGCTCAGGGGGCAAGGGCTACGAGCAGTACTTC; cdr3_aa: CASSGGKGYEQYF
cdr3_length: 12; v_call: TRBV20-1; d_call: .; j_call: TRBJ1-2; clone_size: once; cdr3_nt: TGCAGTGCTAGTGATGAGGGCTATGGCTACACCTTC; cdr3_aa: CSASDEGYGYTF
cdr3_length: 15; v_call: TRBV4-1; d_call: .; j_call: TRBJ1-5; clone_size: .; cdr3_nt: TGCGCCAGCAGCCAAGATCCGGCAGGCGGGCAGCCCCAGCATTTT; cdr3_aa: CASSQDPAGGQPQHF
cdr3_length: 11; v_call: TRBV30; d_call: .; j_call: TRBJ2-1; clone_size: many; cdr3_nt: TGTGCCTGGACCCTGGGGACTCACCAGTTCTTC; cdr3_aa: CAWTLGTHQFF
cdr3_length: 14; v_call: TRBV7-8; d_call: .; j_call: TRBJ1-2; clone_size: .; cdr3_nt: TGTGCCAGCAGCTTAGCGGACACTGACTATGGCTACACCTTC; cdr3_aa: CASSLADTDYGYTF
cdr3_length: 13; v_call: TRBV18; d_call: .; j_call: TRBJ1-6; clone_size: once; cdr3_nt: TGTGCCAGCTCTTACTCCTATAATTCACCCCTCCACTTT; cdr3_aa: CASSYSYNSPLHF
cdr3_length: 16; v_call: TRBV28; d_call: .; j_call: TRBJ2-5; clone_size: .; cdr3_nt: TGTGCCAGCAGTTTAGAGAGGCAGCGGCCCGAAGAGACCCAGTACTTC; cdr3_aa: CASSLERQRPEETQYF
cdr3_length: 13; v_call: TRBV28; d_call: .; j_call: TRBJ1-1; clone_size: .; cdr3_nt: TGTGCCAGCCTCTCGGGTATGAACACTGAAGCTTTCTTT; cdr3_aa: CASLSGMNTEAFF
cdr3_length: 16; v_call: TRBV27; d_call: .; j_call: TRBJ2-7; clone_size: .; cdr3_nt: TGTGCCAGCAGCCATGAGGATAGCCACCGGGGGTACGAGCAGTACTTC; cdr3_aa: CASSHEDSHRGYEQYF
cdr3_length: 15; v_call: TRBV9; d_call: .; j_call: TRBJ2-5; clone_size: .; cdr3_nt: TGTGCCAGCAGCGTGGACAGTGTTTGGGAAGAGACCCAGTACTTC; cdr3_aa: CASSVDSVWEETQYF
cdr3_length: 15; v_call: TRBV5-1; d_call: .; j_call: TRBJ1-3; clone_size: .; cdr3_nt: TGCGCCAGCAGCCTGGACAGCTCGGGAGGAAACACCATATATTTT; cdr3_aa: CASSLDSSGGNTIYF
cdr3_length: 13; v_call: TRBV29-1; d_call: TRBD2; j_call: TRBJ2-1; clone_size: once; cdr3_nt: TGCAGCGTAGCCGGGACTAGTTTAGGTGAGCAGTTCTTC; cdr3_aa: CSVAGTSLGEQFF
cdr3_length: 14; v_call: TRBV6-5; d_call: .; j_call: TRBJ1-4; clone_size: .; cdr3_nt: TGTGCCAGCAGTTACTCGACCAGGGCTGAAAAACTGTTTTTT; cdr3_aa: CASSYSTRAEKLFF
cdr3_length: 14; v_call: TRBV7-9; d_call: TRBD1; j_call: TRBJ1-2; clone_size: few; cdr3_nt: TGTGCCAGCACCCGGGCAGGGGGTAACTATGGCTACACCTTC; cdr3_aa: CASTRAGGNYGYTF
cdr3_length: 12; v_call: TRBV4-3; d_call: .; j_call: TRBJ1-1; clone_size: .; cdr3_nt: TGCGCCAGCAGTCGGGAACTTCCTCCGACTTTCTTT; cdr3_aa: CASSRELPPTFF
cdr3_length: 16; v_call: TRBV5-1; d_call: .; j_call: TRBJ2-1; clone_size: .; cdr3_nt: TGCGCCAGCAGCTTGGCTCCTAGCCCCTCCTACAATGAGCAGTTCTTC; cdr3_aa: CASSLAPSPSYNEQFF
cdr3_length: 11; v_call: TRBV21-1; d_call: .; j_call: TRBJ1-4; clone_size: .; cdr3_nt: TGTGCCGGGACAGACGAAGAAAAACTGTTTTTT; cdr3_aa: CAGTDEEKLFF
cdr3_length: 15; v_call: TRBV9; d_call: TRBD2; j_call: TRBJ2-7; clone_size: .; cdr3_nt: TGTGCCAGCAGCGTAGGGGGGGAGGGCCTCTACGAGCAGTACTTC; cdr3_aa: CASSVGGEGLYEQYF
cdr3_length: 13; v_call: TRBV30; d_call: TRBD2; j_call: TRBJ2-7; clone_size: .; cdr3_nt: TGTGCCTGGAGTTACGGGAGGCTCTACGAGCAGTACTTC; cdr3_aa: CAWSYGRLYEQYF
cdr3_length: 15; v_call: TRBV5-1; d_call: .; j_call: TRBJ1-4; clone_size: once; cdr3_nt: TGCGCCAGCAGCCGGAGGGACGTTGGAGGTGAAAAACTGTTTTTT; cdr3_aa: CASSRRDVGGEKLFF
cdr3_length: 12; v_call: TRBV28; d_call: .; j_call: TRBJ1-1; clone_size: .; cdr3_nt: TGTGCCAGCAGTTTCGGGTATGGTGAAGCTTTCTTT; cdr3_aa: CASSFGYGEAFF
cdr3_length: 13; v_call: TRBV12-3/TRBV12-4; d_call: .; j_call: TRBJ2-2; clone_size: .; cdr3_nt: TGTGCCAGCAGTTTAAATCAAATCGGGGAGCTGTTTTTT; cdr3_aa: CASSLNQIGELFF
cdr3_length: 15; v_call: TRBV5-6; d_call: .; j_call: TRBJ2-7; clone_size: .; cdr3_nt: TGTGCCAGCAGCTTCGGGACTCCTTTCGGCTACGAGCAGTACTTC; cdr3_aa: CASSFGTPFGYEQYF
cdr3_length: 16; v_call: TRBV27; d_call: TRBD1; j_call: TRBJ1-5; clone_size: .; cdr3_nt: TGTGCCAGCAGTTTTACCGGGACAGCCTTGCTCCAGCCCCAGCATTTT; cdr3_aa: CASSFTGTALLQPQHF
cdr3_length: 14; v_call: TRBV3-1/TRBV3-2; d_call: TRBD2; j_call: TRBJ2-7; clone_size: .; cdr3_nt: TGTGCCAGCAGCCAACTAGCGGGAGGCTACGAGCAGTACTTC; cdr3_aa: CASSQLAGGYEQYF
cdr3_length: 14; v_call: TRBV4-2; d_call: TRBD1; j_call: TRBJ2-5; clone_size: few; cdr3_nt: TGTGCCAGCAGTCAAGGACAGGGAGAAGAGACCCAGTACTTC; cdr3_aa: CASSQGQGEETQYF
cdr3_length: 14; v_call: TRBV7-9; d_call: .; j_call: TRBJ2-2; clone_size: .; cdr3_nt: TGTGCCAGCAGCATCACAGGGTTTGCCGGGGAGCTGTTTTTT; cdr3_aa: CASSITGFAGELFF
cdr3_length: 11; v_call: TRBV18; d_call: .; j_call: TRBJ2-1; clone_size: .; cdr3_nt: TGTGCCAGCTCACCACTCGATGAGCAGTTCTTC; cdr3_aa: CASSPLDEQFF